These T cell receptor beta chains were read from a single sample in a study of blood T cell repertoires in COVID-19. Assay used: immunoSEQ multiplex PCR; TCRdb lists only in-frame clones, some missing. The sample yields some 110,000 clones, roughly 82% seen once. The sample comprised peripheral blood. These receptors came from a man between 60 and 75 years old with acute or convalescent COVID-19. Both conserved end residues are part of each CDR3. D genes are given only for firm matches. Expanded clones are given a class, and other clones once, few, many or no size at all.

clone size: -; D gene: -; J gene: TRBJ1-2; V gene: TRBV28; CDR3 protein: CASSFGAVSYGYTF; CDR3 DNA: TGTGCCAGCAGTTTTGGGGCCGTCAGCTATGGCTACACCTTC
clone size: many; D gene: TRBD1; J gene: TRBJ1-3; V gene: TRBV15; CDR3 protein: CATSRDNTGAGNTIYF; CDR3 DNA: TGTGCCACCAGCAGGGACAATACAGGGGCGGGAAACACCATATATTTT
clone size: few; D gene: TRBD1; J gene: TRBJ2-4; V gene: TRBV6-5; CDR3 protein: CASSQDRAGKNIQYF; CDR3 DNA: TGTGCCAGCAGTCAGGACAGGGCGGGGAAAAACATTCAGTACTTC
clone size: once; D gene: -; J gene: TRBJ1-2; V gene: TRBV7-3; CDR3 protein: CASSLETAYGYTF; CDR3 DNA: TGTGCCAGCAGCTTAGAGACAGCGTATGGCTACACCTTC
clone size: -; D gene: TRBD2; J gene: TRBJ2-7; V gene: TRBV5-4; CDR3 protein: CASSLREGLQYF; CDR3 DNA: TGTGCCAGCAGCCTTAGGGAGGGGCTCCAGTACTTC
clone size: -; D gene: TRBD1; J gene: TRBJ2-5; V gene: TRBV28; CDR3 protein: CASRDRDLYQETQYF; CDR3 DNA: TGTGCCAGCAGGGACAGGGACCTATACCAAGAGACCCAGTACTTC
clone size: -; D gene: -; J gene: TRBJ2-6; V gene: TRBV2; CDR3 protein: CASSVQGSGANVLTF; CDR3 DNA: TGTGCCAGCAGTGTACAGGGCTCTGGGGCCAACGTCCTGACTTTC
clone size: -; D gene: TRBD1; J gene: TRBJ2-1; V gene: TRBV24-1; CDR3 protein: CATSDSTGKSYNEQFF; CDR3 DNA: TGTGCCACCAGTGATTCGACAGGGAAATCCTACAATGAGCAGTTCTTC
clone size: once; D gene: -; J gene: TRBJ2-1; V gene: TRBV7-9; CDR3 protein: CASSPLADYNEQFF; CDR3 DNA: TGTGCCAGCAGCCCACTAGCAGACTACAATGAGCAGTTCTTC
clone size: -; D gene: -; J gene: TRBJ1-4; V gene: TRBV27; CDR3 protein: CASGAVTNEKLFF; CDR3 DNA: TGTGCCAGCGGTGCGGTCACTAATGAAAAACTGTTTTTT
clone size: -; D gene: -; J gene: TRBJ2-6; V gene: TRBV2; CDR3 protein: CASSRSSSGANVLTF; CDR3 DNA: TGTGCCAGCAGTCGGAGTAGCTCTGGGGCCAACGTCCTGACTTTC
clone size: few; D gene: -; J gene: TRBJ2-7; V gene: TRBV5-1; CDR3 protein: CASSFGQFYEQYF; CDR3 DNA: TGCGCCAGCAGCTTCGGACAGTTTTACGAGCAGTACTTC
clone size: -; D gene: -; J gene: TRBJ2-1; V gene: TRBV25-1; CDR3 protein: CASRIQGLNEQFF; CDR3 DNA: TGTGCCAGCAGAATACAGGGATTGAATGAGCAGTTCTTC
clone size: -; D gene: -; J gene: TRBJ1-1; V gene: TRBV6-5; CDR3 protein: CASKTAANTEAFF; CDR3 DNA: TGTGCCAGCAAGACAGCCGCGAACACTGAAGCTTTCTTT
clone size: -; D gene: TRBD1; J gene: TRBJ1-1; V gene: TRBV27; CDR3 protein: CASSTGDPYAEAFF; CDR3 DNA: TGTGCCAGCAGTACAGGGGACCCCTACGCTGAAGCTTTCTTT
clone size: few; D gene: TRBD2; J gene: TRBJ2-7; V gene: TRBV7-2; CDR3 protein: CASSLFREGYEQYF; CDR3 DNA: TGTGCCAGCAGCTTATTTCGGGAGGGCTACGAGCAGTACTTC